Listed below are T cell receptor beta chains from one sample, sequenced in a study of T cell responses to AZD1222 COVID-19 vaccine. TCRdb keeps only in-frame clones here, not all; method: immunoSEQ multiplex PCR. This table holds around 5,000 clones, roughly 90% found once. Here the sequenced sample was peripheral blood, taken 28 days after the second AZD1222 dose. The source is an adult who received the AZD1222 COVID-19 vaccine. Each CDR3 is given with its conserved first and last residue. D genes are given only for firm matches. Clone size is stated in some rows and not others, as once, few, many or a class when expanded.

CDR3 length	V gene	D gene	J gene	clone size	CDR3 protein	CDR3 DNA
14	TRBV10-1	-	TRBJ2-3	-	CASSESVSRGTQYF	TGCGCCAGCAGTGAGTCAGTCAGCCGGGGGACGCAGTATTTT
15	TRBV3-1/TRBV3-2	-	TRBJ2-4	once	CASSQGAGPKNIQYF	TGTGCCAGCAGCCAAGGCGCGGGACCCAAAAACATTCAGTACTTC
12	TRBV6-5	-	TRBJ2-1	-	CASSQGPNEQFF	TGTGCCAGCAGCCAAGGGCCCAATGAGCAGTTCTTC
15	TRBV6-2/TRBV6-3	-	TRBJ1-5	-	CASSLGGAGNQPQHF	TGTGCCAGCAGCCTGGGGGGGGCAGGCAATCAGCCCCAGCATTTT
13	TRBV18	TRBD2	TRBJ2-1	-	CASSPRPGGEQFF	TGTGCCAGCTCACCACGTCCGGGAGGTGAGCAGTTCTTC
14	TRBV24-1	-	TRBJ2-7	-	CATSDADRSYEQYF	TGTGCCACCAGTGATGCCGACAGAAGCTACGAGCAGTACTTC
18	TRBV14	-	TRBJ2-6	-	CASSTTVGTFSGANVLTF	TGTGCCAGCAGCACGACGGTGGGAACTTTCTCTGGGGCCAACGTCCTGACTTTC
11	TRBV12-3/TRBV12-4	-	TRBJ1-1	-	CASSKRTEAFF	TGTGCCAGCAGCAAGAGGACAGAAGCTTTCTTT
15	TRBV27	-	TRBJ2-5	-	CASSLWGARQETQYF	TGTGCCAGCAGTTTATGGGGGGCTAGGCAAGAGACCCAGTACTTC
14	TRBV18	TRBD1	TRBJ2-5	-	CASSPLTGEETQYF	TGTGCCAGCTCACCCCTGACAGGGGAGGAGACCCAGTACTTC
19	TRBV28	TRBD2	TRBJ2-2	-	CASSLLGAGGPDGTGELFF	TGTGCCAGCAGTTTATTAGGGGCGGGAGGGCCTGACGGCACCGGGGAGCTGTTTTTT
14	TRBV30	TRBD2	TRBJ2-7	-	CAWSVGLAGYEQYF	TGTGCCTGGAGTGTAGGACTAGCGGGGTACGAGCAGTACTTC
13	TRBV12-3/TRBV12-4	-	TRBJ2-1	once	CATRDRAYNEQFF	TGTGCCACACGGGATCGAGCCTACAATGAGCAGTTCTTC
14	TRBV7-8	TRBD2	TRBJ2-1	-	CASSLLAGYNEQFF	TGTGCCAGCAGCTTACTAGCGGGGTACAATGAGCAGTTCTTC
14	TRBV27	-	TRBJ1-2	-	CASSSGAGNYGYTF	TGTGCCAGCAGTTCAGGGGCGGGTAACTATGGCTACACCTTC
18	TRBV4-3	TRBD2	TRBJ2-7	large	CASSQEDGLAGGLYEQYF	TGCGCCAGCAGCCAAGAGGACGGTCTAGCGGGGGGACTCTACGAGCAGTACTTC
17	TRBV5-4	-	TRBJ2-3	few	CASSFPPGGTGTDTQYF	TGTGCCAGCAGCTTTCCTCCTGGGGGGACCGGGACAGATACGCAGTATTTT
16	TRBV29-1	-	TRBJ2-2	-	CSVVGGLDANTGELFF	TGCAGCGTTGTCGGGGGCCTAGACGCGAACACCGGGGAGCTGTTTTTT
12	TRBV12-3/TRBV12-4	TRBD1	TRBJ2-5	-	CASSTQGGTQYF	TGTGCCAGCAGTACACAGGGGGGGACCCAGTACTTC
14	TRBV7-2	-	TRBJ2-4	-	CASSLAGRADIQYF	TGTGCCAGCAGCTTAGCGGGCAGGGCGGACATTCAGTACTTC
15	TRBV19	-	TRBJ1-3	-	CASWTETYSGNTIYF	TGTGCCAGCTGGACAGAAACATACTCTGGAAACACCATATATTTT
16	TRBV28	TRBD2	TRBJ2-7	-	CASSLTSGRAVYEQYF	TGTGCCAGCAGCCTGACTAGCGGGAGGGCCGTCTACGAGCAGTACTTC
14	TRBV2	TRBD1	TRBJ2-2	-	CARQGARDTGELFF	TGTGCCAGACAGGGGGCTAGGGACACCGGGGAGCTGTTTTTT
15	TRBV5-5	-	TRBJ1-4	-	CASSSPGGMNEKLFF	TGTGCCAGCAGCTCCCCGGGAGGGATGAACGAAAAACTGTTTTTT
14	TRBV5-1	-	TRBJ1-1	-	CASSLEGANTEAFF	TGCGCCAGCAGCTTGGAAGGAGCGAACACTGAAGCTTTCTTT
13	TRBV6-5	-	TRBJ1-6	-	CASSSRPNSPLHF	TGTGCCAGCAGTTCCCGACCTAATTCACCCCTCCACTTT
15	TRBV7-2	TRBD1	TRBJ2-5	-	CASSTGTGRGETQYF	TGTGCCAGCAGCACCGGGACAGGCCGGGGGGAGACCCAGTACTTC
17	TRBV27	TRBD1	TRBJ2-2	-	CASTPRQGITNTGELFF	TGTGCCAGCACTCCGAGACAGGGGATCACGAACACCGGGGAGCTGTTTTTT
15	TRBV5-1	-	TRBJ2-7	-	CASSSAGHNSYEQYF	TGCGCCAGCAGCTCGGCGGGGCACAATTCCTACGAGCAGTACTTC
16	TRBV4-3	-	TRBJ1-6	-	CASSQVWNSYNSPLHF	TGCGCCAGCAGCCAAGTGTGGAACTCCTATAATTCACCCCTCCACTTT
16	TRBV24-1	TRBD1	TRBJ2-3	-	CATSEDRGFLTDTQYF	TGTGCCACCAGTGAAGACAGGGGTTTTTTGACAGATACGCAGTATTTT
15	TRBV6-5	TRBD1	TRBJ1-2	-	CASRSGGTGGYGYTF	TGTGCCAGCAGGTCAGGAGGGACAGGGGGCTATGGCTACACCTTC
13	TRBV19	-	TRBJ1-2	-	CASSRQGRYGYTF	TGTGCCAGTAGTCGGCAGGGTAGATATGGCTACACCTTC
13	TRBV11-2	-	TRBJ2-7	once	CASSLGPEYEQYF	TGTGCCAGCAGCTTAGGCCCCGAATACGAGCAGTACTTC
11	TRBV12-3/TRBV12-4	-	TRBJ2-2	few	CASSSTGELFF	TGTGCCAGCAGCTCCACCGGGGAGCTGTTTTTT
14	TRBV27	-	TRBJ2-1	-	CASSYRRGDNEQFF	TGTGCCAGCAGTTATCGACGGGGCGACAATGAGCAGTTCTTC
16	TRBV5-5	TRBD1	TRBJ1-6	-	CASSLDTGAKGSPLHF	TGTGCCAGCAGCTTGGATACAGGGGCGAAAGGGTCACCCCTCCACTTT
13	TRBV7-3	-	TRBJ2-7	-	CASSQGTTYEQYF	TGTGCCAGCAGCCAGGGGACCACTTACGAGCAGTACTTC
13	TRBV19	-	TRBJ2-2	few	CASSPGPAGELFF	TGTGCCAGTTCCCCGGGGCCTGCCGGGGAGCTGTTTTTT
15	TRBV11-3	TRBD1	TRBJ1-1	few	CASSYGQVKNTEAFF	TGTGCCAGCAGCTATGGACAGGTTAAGAACACTGAAGCTTTCTTT
13	TRBV7-2	TRBD1	TRBJ1-5	-	CASGGQGNQPQHF	TGTGCCAGCGGAGGACAGGGCAATCAGCCCCAGCATTTT
13	TRBV29-1	-	TRBJ1-2	-	CSVKPGGAYGYTF	TGCAGCGTTAAGCCCGGGGGGGCGTATGGCTACACCTTC
11	TRBV24-1	-	TRBJ2-5	-	CATSQLETQYF	TGTGCCACCAGTCAGTTGGAGACCCAGTACTTC
15	TRBV7-2	TRBD2	TRBJ2-3	once	CASSSGLVGTDTQYF	TGTGCCAGCAGCTCCGGACTAGTCGGCACAGATACGCAGTATTTT
14	TRBV6-5	TRBD1	TRBJ1-5	-	CASSQQGRAQPQHF	TGTGCCAGCAGTCAACAGGGGAGGGCTCAGCCCCAGCATTTT
14	TRBV6-4	-	TRBJ1-6	-	CASSVVAGNSPLHF	TGTGCCAGCAGTGTCGTGGCAGGGAACTCACCCCTCCACTTT
13	TRBV12-3/TRBV12-4	TRBD1	TRBJ1-2	-	CASRGDREHGYTF	TGTGCCAGCAGAGGGGACAGGGAACATGGCTACACCTTC
14	TRBV27	TRBD1	TRBJ1-6	-	CASTEGQVGSPLHF	TGTGCCAGCACCGAAGGACAGGTTGGATCACCCCTCCACTTT
14	TRBV6-2/TRBV6-3	-	TRBJ1-1	-	CASSYRTVNTEAFF	TGTGCCAGCAGTTATCGGACGGTGAACACTGAAGCTTTCTTT